This T cell receptor (beta chain) stems from a study of molecular identifiers for immune sequencing clone quantification. Study details: Within a replicate experiment, RNA obtained from either 20,000 or 100,000 naive CD8 cells was divided into five aliquots, and four of those aliquots were then sequenced.

Broader study findings: Molecules of identical TCR sharing a barcode could underestimate highly expanded clone sizes.

This clonotype has a count of ten or more. Its antigen is undetermined. TCRdb used MiXCR to reprocess the PCR reads, holding one entry per CDR3 protein. The data contain under 650,000 distinct CDR3 sequences, around 20% of them seen just once; the ten biggest clones take up 0.85% to 0.9%. Per the germline V gene, CDR1 is SEHNR and CDR2 is FQNEAQ (reference sequence). This CDR3 has 15 amino acids. Trimming left V 4 bases short and J 11 bases short, with 23 bases between. Construction of naive CD8 libraries employed about 18,000 to 1,000,000 sorted cells together with 10%, 30% or 50% RNA. The specimen sequenced was naive CD8+ T cells from blood, with Jurkat cell RNA spiked in. Subset: FACS-sorted CD8+CD4-CCR7+CD45RA+ naive T cells. This chain connects TRBV7-9 to TRBJ1-1; TRBD1 is a possible D gene (6 bases). The source is a human donor in good health. Some libraries in this study had Jurkat cell RNA spiked in. CDR3: CASSSPRDTPLDAFF. Written as DNA, the CDR3 is TGTGCCAGCAGCTCTCCCCGGGACACGCCCCTTGATGCTTTCTTT.